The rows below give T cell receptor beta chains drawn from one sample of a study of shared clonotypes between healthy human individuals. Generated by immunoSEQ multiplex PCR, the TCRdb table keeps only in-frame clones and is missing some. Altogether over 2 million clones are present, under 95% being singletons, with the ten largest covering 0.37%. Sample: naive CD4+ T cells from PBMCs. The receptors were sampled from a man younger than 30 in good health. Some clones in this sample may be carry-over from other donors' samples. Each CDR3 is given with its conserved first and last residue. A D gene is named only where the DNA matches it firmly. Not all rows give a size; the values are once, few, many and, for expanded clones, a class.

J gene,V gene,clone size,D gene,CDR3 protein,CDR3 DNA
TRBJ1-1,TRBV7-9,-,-,CASSLQGGHTEAFF,TGTGCCAGCAGCTTACAGGGAGGTCACACTGAAGCTTTCTTT
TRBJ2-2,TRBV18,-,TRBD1,CASSTTGSAGELFF,TGTGCCAGCTCCACGACAGGGAGCGCCGGGGAGCTGTTTTTT
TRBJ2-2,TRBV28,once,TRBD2,CASSLAGGPTGELFF,TGTGCCAGCAGCCTAGCGGGAGGGCCCACCGGGGAGCTGTTTTTT
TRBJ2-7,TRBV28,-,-,CASSGAQAGRDEQYF,TGTGCCAGCAGTGGGGCCCAAGCAGGGCGTGACGAGCAGTACTTC
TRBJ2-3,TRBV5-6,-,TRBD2,CASSILTSGRTDTQYF,TGTGCCAGCAGCATTCTGACTAGCGGTCGCACAGATACGCAGTATTTT
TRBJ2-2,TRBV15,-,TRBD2,CATSRDTSEQSTGELFF,TGTGCCACCAGCAGAGACACTAGCGAACAGTCCACCGGGGAGCTGTTTTTT
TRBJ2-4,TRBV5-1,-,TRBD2,CASRPGLGMQGQKNIQYF,TGCGCCAGCAGGCCGGGACTAGGGATGCAAGGTCAGAAAAACATTCAGTACTTC
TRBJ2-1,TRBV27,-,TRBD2,CASSPGLAGGPPNEQFF,TGTGCCAGCAGTCCGGGACTAGCGGGAGGGCCACCAAATGAGCAGTTCTTC
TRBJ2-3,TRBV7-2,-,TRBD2,CASSLGMVGLAGTDTQYF,TGTGCCAGCAGCTTAGGAATGGTGGGACTAGCGGGCACAGATACGCAGTATTTT
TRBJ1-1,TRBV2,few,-,CASSDYTEAFF,TGTGCCAGCAGTGATTACACTGAAGCTTTCTTT
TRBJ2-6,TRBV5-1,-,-,CASSLGDSGANVLTF,TGCGCCAGCAGCTTGGGGGACTCCGGGGCCAACGTCCTGACTTTC
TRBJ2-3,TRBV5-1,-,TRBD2,CASRLAGRDTQYF,TGCGCCAGCAGACTAGCGGGAAGAGATACGCAGTATTTT
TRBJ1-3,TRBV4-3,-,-,CASSRNSVTMGNTIYF,TGCGCCAGCAGCCGCAACAGCGTTACGATGGGAAACACCATATATTTT
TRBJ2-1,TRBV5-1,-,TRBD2,CASSLAGTSVNNEQFF,TGCGCCAGCAGCTTGGCCGGGACTAGCGTAAACAATGAGCAGTTCTTC
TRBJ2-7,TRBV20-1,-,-,CSARLVRAQYF,TGCAGTGCTAGACTAGTTAGGGCCCAGTACTTC
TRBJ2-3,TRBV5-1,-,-,CASSLGPPDTQYF,TGCGCCAGCAGCTTGGGTCCACCAGATACGCAGTATTTT
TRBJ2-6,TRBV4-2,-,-,CASSQEVGAGANVLTF,TGTGCCAGCAGCCAAGAGGTTGGGGCTGGGGCCAACGTCCTGACTTTC
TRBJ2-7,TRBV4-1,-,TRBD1,CASSQIVRTGDSYEQYF,TGCGCCAGCAGCCAAATCGTCAGGACAGGGGACTCCTACGAGCAGTACTTC
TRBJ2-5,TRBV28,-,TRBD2,CASSGFSGGRWETQYF,TGTGCCAGCAGTGGGTTCTCGGGAGGTCGGTGGGAGACCCAGTACTTC
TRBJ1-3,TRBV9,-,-,CASSVYSGNTIYF,TGTGCCAGCAGCGTTTACTCAGGAAACACCATATATTTT
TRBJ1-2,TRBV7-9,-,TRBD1,CASSDSRPTGLLYTF,TGTGCCAGCAGCGACAGTCGCCCGACAGGGTTGTTGTACACCTTC
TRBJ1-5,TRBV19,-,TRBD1,CASRRGTDQPQHF,TGTGCCAGTAGAAGGGGGACAGATCAGCCCCAGCATTTT
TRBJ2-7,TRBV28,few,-,CASSLRSYEQYF,TGTGCCAGCAGTTTACGGAGCTACGAGCAGTACTTC
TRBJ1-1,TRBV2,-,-,CASSERSRAEAFF,TGTGCCAGCAGTGAACGGAGCCGTGCTGAAGCTTTCTTT
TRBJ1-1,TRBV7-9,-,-,CASSLFENTEAFF,TGTGCCAGCAGCTTGTTCGAGAACACTGAAGCTTTCTTT
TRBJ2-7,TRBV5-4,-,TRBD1,CASRLERGTAYEQYF,TGTGCCAGCAGACTCGAAAGGGGGACAGCATACGAGCAGTACTTC
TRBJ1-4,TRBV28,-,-,CASIPGGALGGNEKLFF,TGTGCCAGCATACCGGGGGGGGCGCTAGGAGGGAATGAAAAACTGTTTTTT
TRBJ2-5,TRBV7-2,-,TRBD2,CASSFGGRETQYF,TGTGCCAGCAGCTTTGGCGGGAGGGAGACCCAGTACTTC
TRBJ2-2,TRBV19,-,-,CASAPTTGELFF,TGTGCCAGTGCCCCCACCACCGGGGAGCTGTTTTTT
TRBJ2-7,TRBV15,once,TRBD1,CATSRGAGGGEQYF,TGTGCCACCAGCAGAGGGGCAGGGGGCGGCGAGCAGTACTTC
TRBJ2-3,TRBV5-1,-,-,CASSLDSGPSDTQYF,TGCGCCAGCAGCTTGGATTCGGGGCCCTCGGATACGCAGTATTTT
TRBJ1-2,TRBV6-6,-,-,CASSYYEGGGGYTF,TGTGCCAGCAGTTACTACGAGGGAGGGGGAGGCTACACCTTC